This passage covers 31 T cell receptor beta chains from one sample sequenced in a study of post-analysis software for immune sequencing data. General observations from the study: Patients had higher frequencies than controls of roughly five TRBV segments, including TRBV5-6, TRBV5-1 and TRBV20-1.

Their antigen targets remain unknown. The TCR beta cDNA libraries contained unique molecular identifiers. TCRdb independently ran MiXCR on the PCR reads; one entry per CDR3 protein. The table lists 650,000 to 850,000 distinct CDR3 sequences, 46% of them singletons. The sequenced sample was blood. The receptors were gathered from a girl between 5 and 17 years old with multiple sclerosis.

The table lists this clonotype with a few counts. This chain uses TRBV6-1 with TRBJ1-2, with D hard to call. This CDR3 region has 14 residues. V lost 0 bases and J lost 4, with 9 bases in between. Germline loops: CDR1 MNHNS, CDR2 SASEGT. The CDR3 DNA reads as TGTGCCAGCAGTGAAGCTAACAGCCTCTATGGCTACACCTTC. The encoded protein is CASSEANSLYGYTF.

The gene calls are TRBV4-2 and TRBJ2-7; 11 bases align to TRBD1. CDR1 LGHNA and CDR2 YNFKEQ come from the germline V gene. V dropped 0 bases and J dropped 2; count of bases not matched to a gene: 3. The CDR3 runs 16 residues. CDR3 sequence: CASSQDQGQGAYEQYF. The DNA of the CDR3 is TGTGCCAGCAGCCAAGATCAGGGACAGGGGGCCTACGAGCAGTACTTC.

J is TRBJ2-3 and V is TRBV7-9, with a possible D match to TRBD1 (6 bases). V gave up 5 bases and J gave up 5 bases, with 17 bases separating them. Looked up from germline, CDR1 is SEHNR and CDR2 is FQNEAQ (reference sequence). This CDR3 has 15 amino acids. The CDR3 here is CASSKPQGMEDTQYF. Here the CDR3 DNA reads TGTGCCAGCAGCAAACCACAGGGTATGGAAGATACGCAGTATTTT.

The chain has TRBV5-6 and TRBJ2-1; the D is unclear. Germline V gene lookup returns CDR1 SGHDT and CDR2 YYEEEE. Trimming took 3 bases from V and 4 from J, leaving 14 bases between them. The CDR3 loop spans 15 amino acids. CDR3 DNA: TGTGCCAGCAGCTCAGACCCGGGTGGTTACAATGAGCAGTTCTTC. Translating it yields CASSSDPGGYNEQFF.

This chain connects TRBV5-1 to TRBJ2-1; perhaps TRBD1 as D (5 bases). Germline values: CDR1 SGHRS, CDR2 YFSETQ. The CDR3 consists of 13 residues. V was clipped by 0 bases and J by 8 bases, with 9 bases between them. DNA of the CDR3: TGCGCCAGCAGCTTGGGGCAGGGTTATGAGCAGTTCTTC. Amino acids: CASSLGQGYEQFF.

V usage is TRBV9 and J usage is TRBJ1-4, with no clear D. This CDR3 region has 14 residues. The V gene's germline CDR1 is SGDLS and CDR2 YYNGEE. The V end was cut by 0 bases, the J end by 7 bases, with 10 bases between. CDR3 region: CASSVGHRSEKLFF. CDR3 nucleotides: TGTGCCAGCAGCGTAGGGCACAGATCTGAAAAACTGTTTTTT.

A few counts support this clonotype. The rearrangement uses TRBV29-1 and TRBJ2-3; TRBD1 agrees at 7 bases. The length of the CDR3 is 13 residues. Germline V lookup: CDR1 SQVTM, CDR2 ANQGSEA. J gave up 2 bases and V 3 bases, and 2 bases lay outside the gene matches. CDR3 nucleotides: TGCAGCGTTGATAGGGGGCTCACAGATACGCAGTATTTT. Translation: CSVDRGLTDTQYF.

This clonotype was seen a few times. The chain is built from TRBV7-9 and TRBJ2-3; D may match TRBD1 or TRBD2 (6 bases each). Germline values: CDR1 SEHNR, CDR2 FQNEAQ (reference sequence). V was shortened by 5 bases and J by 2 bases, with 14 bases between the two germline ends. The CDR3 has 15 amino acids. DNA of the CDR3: TGTGCCAGCAGCCCCGGGGGCCTCTTCACAGATACGCAGTATTTT. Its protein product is CASSPGGLFTDTQYF. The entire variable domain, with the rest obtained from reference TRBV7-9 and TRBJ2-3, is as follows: DTGVSQNPRHKITKRGQNVTFRCDPISEHNRLYWYRQTLGQGPEFLTYFQNEAQLEKSRLLSDRFSAERPKGSFSTLEIQRTEQGDSAMYLCASSPGGLFTDTQYFGPGTRLTVL.

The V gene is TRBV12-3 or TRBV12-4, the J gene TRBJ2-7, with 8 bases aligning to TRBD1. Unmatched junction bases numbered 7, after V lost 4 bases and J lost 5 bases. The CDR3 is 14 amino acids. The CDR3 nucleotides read TGTGCCAGCAGTTCGGACAGGGTGTCCCACGAGCAGTACTTC. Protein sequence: CASSSDRVSHEQYF.

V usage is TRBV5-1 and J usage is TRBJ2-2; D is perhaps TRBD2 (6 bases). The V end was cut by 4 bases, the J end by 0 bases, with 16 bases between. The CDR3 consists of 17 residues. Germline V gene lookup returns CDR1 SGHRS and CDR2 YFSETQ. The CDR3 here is CASSASKGRTNTGELFF. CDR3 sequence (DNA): TGCGCCAGCAGCGCCTCGAAGGGGAGGACGAACACCGGGGAGCTGTTTTTT.

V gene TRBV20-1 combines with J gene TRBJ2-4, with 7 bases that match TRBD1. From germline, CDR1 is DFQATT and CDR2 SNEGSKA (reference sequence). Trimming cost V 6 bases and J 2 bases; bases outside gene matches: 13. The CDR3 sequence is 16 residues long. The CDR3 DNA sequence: TGCAGTGCCCGGGGACAGTCTCCTACAACCAAAAACATTCAGTACTTC. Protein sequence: CSARGQSPTTKNIQYF.

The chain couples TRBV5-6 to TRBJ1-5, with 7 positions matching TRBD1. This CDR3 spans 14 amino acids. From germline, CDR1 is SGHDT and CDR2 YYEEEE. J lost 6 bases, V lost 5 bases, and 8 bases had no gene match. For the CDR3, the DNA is TGTGCCAGCAGTTTAGGACAGGTCCCTCAGCCCCAGCATTTT. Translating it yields CASSLGQVPQPQHF.

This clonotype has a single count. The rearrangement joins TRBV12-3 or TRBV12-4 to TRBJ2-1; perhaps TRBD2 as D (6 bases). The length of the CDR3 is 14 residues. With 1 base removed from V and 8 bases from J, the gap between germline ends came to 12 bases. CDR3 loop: CASSLVEGIDEQFF. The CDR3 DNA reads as TGTGCCAGCAGTTTAGTGGAGGGTATAGATGAGCAGTTCTTC.

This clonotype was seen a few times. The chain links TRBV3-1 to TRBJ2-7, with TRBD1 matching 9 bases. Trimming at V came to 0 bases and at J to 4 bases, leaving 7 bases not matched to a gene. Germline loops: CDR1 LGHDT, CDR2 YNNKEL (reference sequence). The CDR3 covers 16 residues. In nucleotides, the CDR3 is TGTGCCAGCAGCCAAGAAGGGGACAGGGTCGGATACGAGCAGTACTTC. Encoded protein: CASSQEGDRVGYEQYF.

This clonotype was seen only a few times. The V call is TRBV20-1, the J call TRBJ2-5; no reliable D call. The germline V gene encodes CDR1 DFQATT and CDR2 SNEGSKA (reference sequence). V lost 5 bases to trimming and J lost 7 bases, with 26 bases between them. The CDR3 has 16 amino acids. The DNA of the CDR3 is TGCAGTGCTCCCCCCTACCCCAAGAAGACCCTAGTGACCCAGTACTTC. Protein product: CSAPPYPKKTLVTQYF.

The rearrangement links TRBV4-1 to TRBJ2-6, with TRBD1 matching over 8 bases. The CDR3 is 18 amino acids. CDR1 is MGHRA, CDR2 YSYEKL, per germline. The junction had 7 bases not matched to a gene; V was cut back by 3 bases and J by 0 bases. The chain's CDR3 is CASSHGQGDASGANVLTF. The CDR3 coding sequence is TGCGCCAGCAGCCACGGACAGGGCGACGCCTCTGGGGCCAACGTCCTGACTTTC.

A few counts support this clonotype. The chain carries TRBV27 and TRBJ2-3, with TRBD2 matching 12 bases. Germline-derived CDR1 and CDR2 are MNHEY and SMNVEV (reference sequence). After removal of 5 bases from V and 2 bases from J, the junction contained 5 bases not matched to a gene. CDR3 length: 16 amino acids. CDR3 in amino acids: CASSGTSGYYTDTQYF. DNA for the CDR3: TGTGCCAGCAGTGGGACTAGCGGGTACTACACAGATACGCAGTATTTT.

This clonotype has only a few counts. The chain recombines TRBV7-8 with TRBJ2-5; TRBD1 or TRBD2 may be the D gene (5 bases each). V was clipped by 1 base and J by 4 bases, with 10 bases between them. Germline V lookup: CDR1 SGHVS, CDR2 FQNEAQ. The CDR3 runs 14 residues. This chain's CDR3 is CASSLGIGTETQYF. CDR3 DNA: TGTGCCAGCAGCTTAGGTATAGGGACAGAGACCCAGTACTTC.

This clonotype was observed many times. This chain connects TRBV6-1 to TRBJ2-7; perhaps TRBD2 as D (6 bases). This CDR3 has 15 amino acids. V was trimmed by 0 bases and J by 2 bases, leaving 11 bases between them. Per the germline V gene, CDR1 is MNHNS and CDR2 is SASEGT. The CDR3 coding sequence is TGTGCCAGCAGTGAAGCACCGGGAGACCCCTACGAGCAGTACTTC. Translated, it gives CASSEAPGDPYEQYF.

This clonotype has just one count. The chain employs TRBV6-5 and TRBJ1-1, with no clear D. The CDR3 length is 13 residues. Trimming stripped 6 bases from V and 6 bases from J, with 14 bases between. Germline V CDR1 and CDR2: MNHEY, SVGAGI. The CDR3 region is CASRPRGAAEAFF. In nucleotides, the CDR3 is TGTGCCAGCAGACCACGGGGAGCGGCTGAAGCTTTCTTT.

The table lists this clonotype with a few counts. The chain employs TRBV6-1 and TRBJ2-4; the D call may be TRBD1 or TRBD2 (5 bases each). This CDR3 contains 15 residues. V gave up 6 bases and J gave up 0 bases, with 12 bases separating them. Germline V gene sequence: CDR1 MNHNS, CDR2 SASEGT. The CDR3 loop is CASSIGTVAKNIQYF. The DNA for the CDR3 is TGTGCCAGCAGCATCGGGACGGTAGCCAAAAACATTCAGTACTTC.

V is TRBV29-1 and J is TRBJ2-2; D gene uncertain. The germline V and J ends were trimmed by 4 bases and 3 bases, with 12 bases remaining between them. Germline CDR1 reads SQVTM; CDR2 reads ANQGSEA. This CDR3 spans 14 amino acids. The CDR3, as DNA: TGCAGCGTTGCGTTTGTGAAATACACCGGGGAGCTGTTTTTT. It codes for CSVAFVKYTGELFF.

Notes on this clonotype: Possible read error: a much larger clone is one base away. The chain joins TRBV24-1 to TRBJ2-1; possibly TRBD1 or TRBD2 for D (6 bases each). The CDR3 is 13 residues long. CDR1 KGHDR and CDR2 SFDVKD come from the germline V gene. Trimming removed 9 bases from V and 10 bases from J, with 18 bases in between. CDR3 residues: CATRGHDSYEQFF. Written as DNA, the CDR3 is TGTGCCACCCGGGGGCATGACTCCTACGAGCAGTTCTTC.

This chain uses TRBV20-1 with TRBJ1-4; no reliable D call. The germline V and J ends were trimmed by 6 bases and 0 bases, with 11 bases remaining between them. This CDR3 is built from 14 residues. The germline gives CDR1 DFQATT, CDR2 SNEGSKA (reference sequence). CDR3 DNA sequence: TGCAGTGCGGGAGGACGCTCAACTAATGAAAAACTGTTTTTT. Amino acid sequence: CSAGGRSTNEKLFF.

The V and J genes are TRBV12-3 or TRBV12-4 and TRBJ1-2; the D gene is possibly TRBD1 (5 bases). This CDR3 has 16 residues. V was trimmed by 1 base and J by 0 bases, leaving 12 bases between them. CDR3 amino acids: CASSLVGAAANYGYTF. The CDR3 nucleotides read TGTGCCAGCAGTTTAGTCGGGGCAGCTGCTAACTATGGCTACACCTTC.

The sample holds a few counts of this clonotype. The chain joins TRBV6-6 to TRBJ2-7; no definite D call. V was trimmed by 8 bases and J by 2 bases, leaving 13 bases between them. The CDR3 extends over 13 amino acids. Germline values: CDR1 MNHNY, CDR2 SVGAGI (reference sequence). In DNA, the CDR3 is TGTGCCAGCGGCTGGAGCCCAACCTACGAGCAGTACTTC. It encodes CASGWSPTYEQYF.

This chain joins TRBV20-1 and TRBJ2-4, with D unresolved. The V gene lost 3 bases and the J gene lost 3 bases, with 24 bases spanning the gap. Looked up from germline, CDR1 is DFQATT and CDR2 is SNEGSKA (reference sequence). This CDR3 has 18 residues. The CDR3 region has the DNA TGCAGTGCTAGTGTTTGGACGGAGACTGATCCGGGCAAAAACATTCAGTACTTC. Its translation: CSASVWTETDPGKNIQYF.

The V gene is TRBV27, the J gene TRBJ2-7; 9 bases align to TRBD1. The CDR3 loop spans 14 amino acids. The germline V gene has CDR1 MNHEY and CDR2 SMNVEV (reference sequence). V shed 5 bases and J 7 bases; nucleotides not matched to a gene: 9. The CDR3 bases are TGTGCCAGCAGTCCCCGGGACAGGGTAAAAGAGCAGTACTTC. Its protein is CASSPRDRVKEQYF.

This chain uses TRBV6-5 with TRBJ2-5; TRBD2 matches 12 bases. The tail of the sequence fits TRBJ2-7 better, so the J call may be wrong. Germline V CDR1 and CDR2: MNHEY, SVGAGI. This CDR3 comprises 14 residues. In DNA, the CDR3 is TGTGCCAGCGGGCTAGCGGGAGGGTTCTACGAGCAGTACTTC. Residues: CASGLAGGFYEQYF.

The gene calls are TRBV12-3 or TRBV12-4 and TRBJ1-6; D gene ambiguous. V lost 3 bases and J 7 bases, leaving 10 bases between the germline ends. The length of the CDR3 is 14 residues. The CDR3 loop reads CASSFGQENSPLHF. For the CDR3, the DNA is TGTGCCAGCAGTTTTGGGCAGGAGAATTCACCCCTCCACTTT.

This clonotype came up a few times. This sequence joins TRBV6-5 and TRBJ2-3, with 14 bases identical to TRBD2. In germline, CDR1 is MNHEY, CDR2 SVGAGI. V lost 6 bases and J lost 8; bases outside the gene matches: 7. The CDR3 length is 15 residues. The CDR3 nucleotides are TGTGCCAGCAGCGCGGGGACTAGCGGGAGTACTACGCAGTATTTT. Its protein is CASSAGTSGSTTQYF.